This T cell receptor beta chain came from a study of chemoradiotherapy in HPV16-positive cancers. V lost 4 bases to trimming and J lost 5 bases, with 15 bases between them. This CDR3 spans 14 amino acids. Germline CDR1 is SGDLS and CDR2 is YYNGEE. TCRdb's copy holds only in-frame clones and misses some; the assay was immunoSEQ multiplex PCR. The sample has roughly 17,000 clones, roughly nine tenths seen once. J is TRBJ2-5 and V is TRBV9, with D perhaps assigned TRBD1 or TRBD2 (5 bases each). This specimen consisted of blood, obtained from a patient who underwent chemoradiotherapy. This receptor was identified in a human donor with HPV-associated anogenital cancer. CDR3 in amino acids: CASSSSGTGETQYF. The CDR3 coding sequence is TGTGCCAGCAGCTCATCGGGGACCGGGGAGACCCAGTACTTC.